Listed below are T cell receptor beta chains from one sample, sequenced in a study of blood T cell repertoires in COVID-19. The protocol was immunoSEQ multiplex PCR, while the TCRdb copy is restricted to in-frame clones and leaves out a portion. The sample includes 360,000 or so clones, roughly 80% seen only once; the top ten take roughly 5.1%. The sequenced material came from PBMCs or T cells enriched from blood (not recorded which). The receptors shown here come from a woman in her forties or fifties who had recovered from COVID-19. The CDR3 runs from the conserved cysteine through the conserved F or W. The D gene is left open where the match is weak. The size of a clone is reported for some rows only, either as once, few or many, or as a class for expanded clones.

TRBD1,TRBJ2-2,NA,TRBV18,CASSPLTGVSGELFF,TGTGCCAGCTCACCATTGACAGGGGTGTCCGGGGAGCTGTTTTTT
NA,TRBJ1-4,NA,TRBV5-5,CASSLPEGSTNEKLFF,TGTGCCAGCAGCTTGCCAGAGGGATCAACTAATGAAAAACTGTTTTTT
TRBD1,TRBJ1-2,NA,TRBV2,CASRSGTGLTQDYGYTF,TGTGCCAGCAGATCCGGGACAGGGCTGACCCAGGACTATGGCTACACCTTC
NA,TRBJ1-1,few,TRBV9,CASSVTGKGNTEAFF,TGTGCCAGCAGCGTAACAGGGAAGGGGAACACTGAAGCTTTCTTT
TRBD1,TRBJ1-2,NA,TRBV7-8,CASSEDRVSHGGYTF,TGTGCCAGCAGCGAGGACAGGGTTTCTCATGGAGGCTACACCTTC
NA,TRBJ2-1,NA,TRBV6-1,CASSESVTEQFF,TGTGCCAGCAGTGAATCGGTTACCGAGCAGTTCTTC
NA,TRBJ1-3,NA,TRBV6-5,CASTSGNTIYF,TGTGCCAGCACCTCGGGAAACACCATATATTTT
NA,TRBJ1-5,NA,TRBV19,CASRSQEQHQPQHF,TGTGCCAGTAGGTCTCAGGAACAGCATCAGCCCCAGCATTTT
TRBD1,TRBJ1-2,NA,TRBV13,CASSFQGGQILNYGYTF,TGTGCCAGCAGCTTTCAAGGGGGACAGATTCTAAACTATGGCTACACCTTC
TRBD1,TRBJ1-6,NA,TRBV25-1,CASSEMTGLSPLHF,TGTGCCAGCAGTGAAATGACAGGGTTGTCACCCCTCCACTTT
TRBD1,TRBJ1-5,NA,TRBV10-3,CAISAGGADQPQHF,TGTGCCATCAGTGCAGGGGGCGCGGATCAGCCCCAGCATTTT
TRBD1,TRBJ2-7,NA,TRBV5-1,CASSSRQGPIGEQYF,TGCGCCAGCAGCTCTCGACAGGGTCCGATCGGCGAGCAGTACTTC
TRBD2,TRBJ2-3,NA,TRBV6-2/TRBV6-3,CASSAPSGDLADTQYF,TGTGCCAGCAGTGCGCCTAGCGGGGACCTAGCAGATACGCAGTATTTT
NA,TRBJ2-3,NA,TRBV7-2,CASSFSLPRTDTQYF,TGTGCCAGCAGCTTCTCCCTACCACGCACAGATACGCAGTATTTT
NA,TRBJ1-5,NA,TRBV4-3,CASSLWRDSNQPQHF,TGCGCCAGCAGCCTGTGGAGGGATAGCAATCAGCCCCAGCATTTT
TRBD2,TRBJ2-1,NA,TRBV5-1,CASSIGTSPDEQFF,TGCGCCAGCAGCATCGGGACTAGTCCCGATGAGCAGTTCTTC
NA,TRBJ1-3,few,TRBV3-1/TRBV3-2,CASSHTMQGNTIYF,TGTGCCAGCAGCCACACGATGCAGGGAAACACCATATATTTT
TRBD1,TRBJ2-3,once,TRBV5-1,CASSRTGTSTDTQYF,TGCGCCAGCAGCCGGACAGGCACTAGCACAGATACGCAGTATTTT
TRBD2,TRBJ2-1,NA,TRBV7-9,CASSLIGGGPYNEQFF,TGTGCCAGCAGCTTAATTGGGGGAGGGCCTTACAATGAGCAGTTCTTC
TRBD2,TRBJ2-5,NA,TRBV27,CASSSLAGGGETQYF,TGTGCCAGCAGTTCCCTAGCGGGAGGCGGGGAGACCCAGTACTTC
TRBD1,TRBJ1-2,NA,TRBV27,CASSSTGQIGGYTF,TGTGCCAGCAGTTCGACAGGGCAAATCGGCGGCTACACCTTC
TRBD1,TRBJ1-6,NA,TRBV10-2,CATRDRGGSPLHF,TGCGCCACCAGGGACAGGGGTGGGTCACCCCTCCACTTT
TRBD1,TRBJ2-7,many,TRBV23-1,CASSQSSGTGGEQYF,TGCGCCAGCAGTCAATCCTCCGGGACAGGGGGCGAGCAGTACTTC
TRBD1,TRBJ1-2,NA,TRBV5-1,CASSLGTGANYGYTF,TGCGCCAGCAGCTTGGGGACAGGAGCTAACTATGGCTACACCTTC
TRBD1,TRBJ1-5,NA,TRBV27,CASSLYRGAGPQHF,TGTGCCAGCAGTTTATACAGGGGGGCAGGGCCCCAGCATTTT
TRBD1,TRBJ1-1,NA,TRBV11-3,CASSLSRTGTINTEAFF,TGTGCCAGCAGCTTATCCCGGACAGGCACCATTAACACTGAAGCTTTCTTT
TRBD1,TRBJ2-2,NA,TRBV7-9,CASSQNPGQGATNTGELFF,TGTGCCAGCAGCCAAAATCCCGGACAGGGGGCCACGAACACCGGGGAGCTGTTTTTT
NA,TRBJ1-1,NA,TRBV5-1,CASQPGHQPMNTEAFF,TGCGCCAGCCAGCCGGGACACCAACCGATGAACACTGAAGCTTTCTTT
TRBD1,TRBJ1-5,NA,TRBV30,CAWSPVGQGSNQPQHF,TGTGCCTGGAGTCCAGTCGGACAGGGTAGCAATCAGCCCCAGCATTTT
TRBD1,TRBJ1-4,few,TRBV9,CASSPQGLDEKLFF,TGTGCCAGCAGCCCACAGGGGTTGGATGAAAAACTGTTTTTT
NA,TRBJ1-1,NA,TRBV7-7,CASSLDRNTEAFF,TGTGCCAGCAGCTTAGACAGGAACACTGAAGCTTTCTTT
TRBD1,TRBJ1-1,NA,TRBV4-3,CASSQMGQRNTEAFF,TGCGCCAGCAGCCAAATGGGACAGAGGAACACTGAAGCTTTCTTT
NA,TRBJ2-7,NA,TRBV3-1/TRBV3-2,CASSPSGGRGYEQYF,TGTGCCAGCAGCCCTTCTGGGGGGAGAGGGTACGAGCAGTACTTC
TRBD2,TRBJ2-4,NA,TRBV5-6,CASSSRRGAKNIQYF,TGTGCCAGCAGCTCGCGGCGGGGGGCCAAAAACATTCAGTACTTC
NA,TRBJ1-4,NA,TRBV7-2,CASSPGVGGKLFF,TGTGCCAGCAGCCCCGGGGTGGGTGGAAAACTGTTTTTT
NA,TRBJ1-5,once,TRBV4-3,CASSQDRFSNQPQHF,TGCGCCAGCAGCCAAGATCGGTTTAGCAATCAGCCCCAGCATTTT
NA,TRBJ1-5,NA,TRBV12-2,CASRFSPRGGARGNQPQHF,TGTGCAAGTCGCTTCTCACCCCGAGGGGGGGCGCGAGGCAATCAGCCCCAGCATTTT
TRBD1,TRBJ1-6,NA,TRBV30,CAWSRKQQGPNSPLHF,TGTGCCTGGAGTCGCAAGCAACAGGGGCCCAATTCACCCCTCCACTTT
NA,TRBJ1-3,NA,TRBV11-2,CASSPRDTYSGNTIYF,TGTGCCAGCAGCCCCAGGGACACCTACTCTGGAAACACCATATATTTT
NA,TRBJ2-7,NA,TRBV6-5,CASTRGGGRYEQYF,TGTGCCAGCACTCGCGGGGGCGGCCGCTACGAGCAGTACTTC
TRBD1,TRBJ2-2,once,TRBV4-2,CASSQAFDVRQGNTGELFF,TGTGCCAGCAGCCAGGCATTCGACGTAAGACAGGGAAACACCGGGGAGCTGTTTTTT
NA,TRBJ1-1,once,TRBV15,CATSREGVPLQGITEAFF,TGTGCCACCAGCAGAGAGGGGGTACCGCTACAGGGAATCACTGAAGCTTTCTTT
TRBD2,TRBJ2-7,NA,TRBV29-1,CSVARTSSSSEQYF,TGCAGCGTTGCAAGGACTAGCAGTTCCTCCGAGCAGTACTTC